The T cell receptor (beta chain) under discussion was sequenced for a study of Ad26.COV2.S vaccination and SARS-CoV-2 variants. The study's findings and limits: Those who received vaccine or placebo ended up with similar non-spike TCR breadth. Ad26.COV2.S recipients had broader spike-specific TCRs (P = 0.0014).

Treatment defined: roughly 19 received Ad26.COV2.S at low or high dose, single or two shots; roughly 5 received placebo; per-sample allocation not given. Samples were taken on day 63 after the first vaccine or placebo injection. CDR3 length equals 12 residues. V lost 6 bases to trimming and J lost 5 bases, with 10 bases between them. Germline V lookup: CDR1 MNHNY, CDR2 SVGAGI (reference sequence). As to this clone: No antigen is known for it.

The assay was immunoSEQ multiplex PCR, and TCRdb's table has in-frame clones only and misses some. The sample has approximately 350,000 clones; about 83% are singletons. The sequences come from peripheral blood, collected in a trial of Ad26.COV2.S vaccine versus placebo. The V call is TRBV6-6, the J call TRBJ2-5; perhaps D is TRBD1 or TRBD2 (5 bases each). The receptor was derived from a person between 18 and 59 years old who received the Ad26.COV2.S COVID-19 vaccine or a placebo. The CDR3 spells CASRGPAETQYF. The CDR3 DNA reads as TGTGCCAGCAGGGGACCGGCGGAGACCCAGTACTTC.